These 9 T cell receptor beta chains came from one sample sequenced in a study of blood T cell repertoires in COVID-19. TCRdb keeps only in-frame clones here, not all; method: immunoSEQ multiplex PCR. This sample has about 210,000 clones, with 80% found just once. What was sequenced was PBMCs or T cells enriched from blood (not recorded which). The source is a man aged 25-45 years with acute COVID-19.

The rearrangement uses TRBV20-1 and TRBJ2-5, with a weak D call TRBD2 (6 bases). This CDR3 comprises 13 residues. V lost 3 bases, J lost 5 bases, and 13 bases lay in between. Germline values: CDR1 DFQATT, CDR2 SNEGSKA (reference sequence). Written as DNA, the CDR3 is TGCAGTGCTAGTTGGAGGGAGGAGGAGACCCAGTACTTC. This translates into CSASWREEETQYF.

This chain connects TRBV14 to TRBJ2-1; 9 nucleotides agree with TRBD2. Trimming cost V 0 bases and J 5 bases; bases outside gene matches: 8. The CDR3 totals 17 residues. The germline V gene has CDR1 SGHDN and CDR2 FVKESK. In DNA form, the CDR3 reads TGTGCCAGCAGCCAAGAACCTGGGACTAGCACCCACAATGAGCAGTTCTTC. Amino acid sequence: CASSQEPGTSTHNEQFF.

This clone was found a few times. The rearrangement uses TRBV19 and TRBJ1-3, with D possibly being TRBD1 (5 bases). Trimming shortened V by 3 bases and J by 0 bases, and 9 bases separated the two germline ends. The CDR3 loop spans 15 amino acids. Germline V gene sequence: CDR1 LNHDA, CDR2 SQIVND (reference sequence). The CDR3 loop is CASSIDSTSGNTIYF. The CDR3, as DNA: TGTGCCAGTAGTATTGACAGTACCTCTGGAAACACCATATATTTT.

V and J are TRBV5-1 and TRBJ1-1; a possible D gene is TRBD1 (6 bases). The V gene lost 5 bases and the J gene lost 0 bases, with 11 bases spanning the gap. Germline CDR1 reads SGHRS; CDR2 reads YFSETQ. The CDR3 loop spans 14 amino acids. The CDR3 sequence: CASRRTALNTEAFF. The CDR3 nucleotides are TGCGCCAGCAGGAGGACAGCCTTGAACACTGAAGCTTTCTTT.

The CDR3 DNA follows: TGTGCCAGCAGCTCAAGGGGGAAATCACCCCTCCACTTT. Translation gives CASSSRGKSPLHF. V and J are TRBV5-6 and TRBJ1-6, with D perhaps matching TRBD1 (6 bases). The CDR3 has 13 residues. V lost 3 bases and J 10 bases, leaving 11 bases between the germline ends. Germline lookup yields CDR1 SGHDT and CDR2 YYEEEE.

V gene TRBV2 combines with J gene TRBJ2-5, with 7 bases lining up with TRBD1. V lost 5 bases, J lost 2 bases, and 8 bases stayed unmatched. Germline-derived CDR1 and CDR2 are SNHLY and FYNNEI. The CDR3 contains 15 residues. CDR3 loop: CASSPTGVRQETQYF. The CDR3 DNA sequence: TGTGCCAGCAGTCCCACAGGGGTTCGACAAGAGACCCAGTACTTC.

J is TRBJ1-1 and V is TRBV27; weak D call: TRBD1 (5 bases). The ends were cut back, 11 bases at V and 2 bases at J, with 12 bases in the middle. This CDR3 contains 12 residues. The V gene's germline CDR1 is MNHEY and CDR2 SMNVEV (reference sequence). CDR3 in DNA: TGTGCCGGCACCAGGGTCAACACTGAAGCTTTCTTT. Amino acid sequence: CAGTRVNTEAFF.

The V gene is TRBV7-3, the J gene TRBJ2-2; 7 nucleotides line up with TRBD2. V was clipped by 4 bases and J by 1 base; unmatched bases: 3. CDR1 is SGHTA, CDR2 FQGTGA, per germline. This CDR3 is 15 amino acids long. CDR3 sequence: CASSSSSGNTGELFF. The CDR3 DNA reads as TGTGCCAGCAGCTCATCTAGCGGGAACACCGGGGAGCTGTTTTTT.

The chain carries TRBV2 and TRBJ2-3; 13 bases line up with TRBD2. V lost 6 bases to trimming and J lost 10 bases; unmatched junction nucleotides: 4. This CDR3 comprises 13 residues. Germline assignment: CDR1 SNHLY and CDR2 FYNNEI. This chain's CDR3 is CASSTSGGAAQYF. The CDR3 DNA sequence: TGTGCCAGCAGCACTAGCGGGGGGGCCGCGCAGTATTTT.